This entry lists 8 T cell receptor beta chains sequenced from one sample in a study of T-cell memory formation after mild COVID-19. In TCRdb, the 5' RACE reads were re-called with MiXCR into one record per CDR3 protein. In the table there are roughly 260,000 distinct CDR3 sequences, 15% to 20% of which are singletons. The specimen was PBMCs or a T cell subset sorted from them (not recorded which). These receptors all come from a man younger than 30 who had mild COVID-19 (a few samples of this study predate the infection). Cell type and time point are not known.

This clonotype was seen repeatedly, ten times or more. The J gene is TRBJ1-3, the V gene TRBV12-3 or TRBV12-4; possibly TRBD1 for D (6 bases). V lost 9 bases and J lost 1, with 22 bases in between. CDR3 length: 17 residues. The CDR3 loop reads CASIPFTGTVSGNTIYF. The CDR3 DNA reads TGTGCCAGTATACCGTTTACAGGGACTGTGTCTGGAAACACCATATATTTT.

The table lists this clonotype with a few counts. This chain links TRBV5-1 with TRBJ1-1; possible D gene TRBD1, 6 bases. The V gene's germline CDR1 is SGHRS and CDR2 YFSETQ. This CDR3 is built from 13 residues. Trimming shortened V by 5 bases and J by 5 bases, and 13 bases separated the two germline ends. The CDR3 region is CASRDRSETEAFF. The DNA of the CDR3 is TGCGCCAGCAGAGACAGGTCGGAAACTGAAGCTTTCTTT.

The genes are TRBV6-1 and TRBJ1-2; no clear D gene. V gave up 3 bases and J gave up 6 bases, with 11 bases separating them. Germline assignment: CDR1 MNHNS and CDR2 SASEGT. CDR3 size: 13 residues. CDR3 in DNA: TGTGCCAGCAGTGAGGTCCCCATGCATGGCTACACCTTC. Translated: CASSEVPMHGYTF.

The chain joins TRBV5-1 to TRBJ2-4; the match to TRBD1 covers 7 bases. V lost 2 bases to trimming and J lost 8 bases; unmatched junction nucleotides: 4. The CDR3 has 13 residues. CDR1 is SGHRS and CDR2 is YFSETQ in the germline V gene. CDR3 sequence: CASSFGTDDIQYF. CDR3 coding DNA: TGCGCCAGCAGCTTTGGGACAGACGACATTCAGTACTTC. The full variable domain, its missing parts supplied by reference TRBV5-1 and TRBJ2-4, is KAGVTQTPRYLIKTRGQQVTLSCSPISGHRSVSWYQQTPGQGLQFLFEYFSETQRNKGNFPGRFSGRQFSNSRSEMNVSTLELGDSALYLCASSFGTDDIQYFGAGTRLSVL.

In this sample, this clonotype turned up a few times. This chain links TRBV6-2 or TRBV6-3 with TRBJ1-1; D might be TRBD1 (5 bases). Germline CDR1 and CDR2: MNHEY and SVGEGT. This CDR3 comprises 16 residues. Trimming removed 10 bases at V and 10 bases at J, with 31 bases between. The DNA of the CDR3 is TGTGCCACTACAGCATGGGGCGCCAGGGTGAGCAAAGGAGCTTTCTTT. It encodes CATTAWGARVSKGAFF.

This clonotype turned up a few times. This chain connects TRBV7-2 to TRBJ1-3; D is undetermined. The CDR3 runs to 13 residues. The germline V and J ends were trimmed by 5 bases and 3 bases, with 8 bases remaining between them. CDR1 is SGHTA, CDR2 FQGNSA, per germline. As DNA, the CDR3 is TGTGCCAGCAGCGGGCTGCGTGGAAACACCATATATTTT. Protein: CASSGLRGNTIYF. The full variable domain, with the rest looked up from reference TRBV7-2 and TRBJ1-3, is GAGVSQSPSNKVTEKGKDVELRCDPISGHTALYWYRQSLGQGLEFLIYFQGNSAPDKSGLPSDRFSAERTGGSVSTLTIQRTQQEDSAVYLCASSGLRGNTIYFGEGSWLTVV.

The chain is built from TRBV5-1 and TRBJ2-3, with 7 bases matching TRBD1. Trimming removed 4 bases from V and 2 bases from J; junction bases left unmatched: 4. The length of the CDR3 is 14 residues. Germline CDR1 SGHRS, CDR2 YFSETQ. The CDR3 region is CASSRDSYTDTQYF. DNA of the CDR3: TGCGCCAGCAGCCGGGACAGTTACACAGATACGCAGTATTTT.

In its sample, this clonotype was seen a few times. V gene TRBV4-1 combines with J gene TRBJ1-6, with TRBD1 matching over 7 bases. CDR1 MGHRA and CDR2 YSYEKL come from the germline V gene. V gave up 4 bases and J gave up 12 bases; unmatched junction bases: 6. The CDR3 extends over 13 amino acids. The DNA for the CDR3 is TGCGCCAGCAGCCTTGGGACAGTCAAACCCCTCCACTTT. Its translation: CASSLGTVKPLHF.